This T cell receptor beta chain is from a study of response to subunit inactivated influenza vaccine (dated by TCRdb to the late 2010s). Looking at the study overall: To follow how T cells responded to a trivalent subunit inactivated influenza vaccine, the researchers relied on deep quantitative profiling of the T cell receptor repertoire. Overall study outcomes, separate from this receptor: According to the authors, only a limited number of new T cells may be recruited by each seasonal influenza vaccination.

This clonotype was picked up a small number of times. No cognate antigen has been identified for it. Base qualities were left out, and no much larger clone turns up one base away. Library preparation used RT-PCR. The instrument given in TCRdb is Illumina HiSeq 2500. The public reads were reprocessed in TCRdb via fastp at Q25 and MiXCR, keeping in-frame beta chains. Each CDR3 protein appears once, grouped with its most common genes and DNA. The sample table contains around 300,000 distinct CDR3 sequences; only one count was recorded for about 20% of them. Under 13% of the sample is in the top ten clones. Sequencing used PBMCs from blood, obtained less than 22 months after vaccination. The origin of this receptor is a man in his fifties or sixties who received an inactivated influenza vaccine. Donor details come from another sample of the same person, matched by shared clones.

The nucleotides read TGTGCCAGCAGTTACTCGATAAGTAAGGCTAGCGGGGTTCGGGACAATGAGCAGTTCTTC. Its protein is CASSYSISKASGVRDNEQFF. The chain uses TRBV6-2 or TRBV6-3 and TRBJ2-1; 9 middle bases align to TRBD2. Germline trimming amounts to 0 bases on V and 5 bases on J, with 17 as the count of junction bases outside the gene matches. The CDR3 holds 20 amino acids from the cysteine to the phenylalanine. The entry retains the CDR3 DNA only, 60 bases that are in frame from base 1. CDR1 and CDR2 (MNHEY, SVGEGT) derive from the germline V gene.